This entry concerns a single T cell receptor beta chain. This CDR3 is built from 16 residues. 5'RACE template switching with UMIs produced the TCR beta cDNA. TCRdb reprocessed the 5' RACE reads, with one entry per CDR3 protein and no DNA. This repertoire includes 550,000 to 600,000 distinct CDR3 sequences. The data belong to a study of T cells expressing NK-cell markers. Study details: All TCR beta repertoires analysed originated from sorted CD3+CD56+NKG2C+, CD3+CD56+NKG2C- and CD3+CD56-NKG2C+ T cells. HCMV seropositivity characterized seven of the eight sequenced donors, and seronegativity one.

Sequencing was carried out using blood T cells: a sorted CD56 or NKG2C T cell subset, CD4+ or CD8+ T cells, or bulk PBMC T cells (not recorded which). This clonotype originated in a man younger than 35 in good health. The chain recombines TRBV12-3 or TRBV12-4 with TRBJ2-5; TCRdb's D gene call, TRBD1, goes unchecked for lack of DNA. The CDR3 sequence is CASSSGPLLRGETQYF.